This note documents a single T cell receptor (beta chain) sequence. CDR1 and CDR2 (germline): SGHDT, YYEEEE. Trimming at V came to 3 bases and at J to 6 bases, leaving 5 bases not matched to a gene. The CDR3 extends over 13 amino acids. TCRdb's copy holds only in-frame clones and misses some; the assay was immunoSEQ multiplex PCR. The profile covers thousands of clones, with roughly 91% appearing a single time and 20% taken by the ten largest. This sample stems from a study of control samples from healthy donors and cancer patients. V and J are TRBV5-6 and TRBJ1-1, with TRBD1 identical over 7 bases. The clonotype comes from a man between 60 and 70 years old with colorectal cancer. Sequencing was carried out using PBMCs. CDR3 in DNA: TGTGCCAGCAGCTCAGGGGGGGCCCCTGAAGCTTTCTTT. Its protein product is CASSSGGAPEAFF.